Here is one T cell receptor (beta chain) with its context. The data are from a study of blood T cell repertoires in COVID-19. Across the study: PBMCs, B-cell-depleted T cells, or T cells were the source of the cDNA or gDNA that made up the material.

The CDR3 runs 17 residues. Trimming cost V 1 base and J 0 bases; bases outside gene matches: 5. Germline V gene data show CDR1 as MGHRA and CDR2 as YSYEKL. Ages ranged from about 18 to 89 years, with residence in under 25 US areas. Per the original methods: Amplification from reference gene primers served as the basis for estimated nucleated cell counts. Clones were read by immunoSEQ multiplex PCR, and TCRdb kept only the in-frame ones, dropping some. The V and J calls and clone size come from that table; D and trimming were worked out from the DNA. Counted here are 490,000 or so clones, 88% occurring once; the ten biggest clones make up approximately 8.3%.

The source is a woman aged 55-69 years who had recovered from COVID-19. The rearrangement uses TRBV4-1 and TRBJ1-5; 8 bases line up with TRBD1. Sample: PBMCs or T cells enriched from blood (not recorded which). The CDR3 nucleotides read TGCGCCAGCAGCCAAGGCCCGGACAGGGATAGCAATCAGCCCCAGCATTTT. Its protein is CASSQGPDRDSNQPQHF.